The present T cell receptor (beta chain) was sequenced within a study of spatial heterogeneity in lung cancer. The wider study: For the average unique TCR and UMI combination, more than 8.5 occurrences appeared in raw reads.

The CDR3 extends over 14 amino acids. Germline assignment: CDR1 DFQATT and CDR2 SNEGSKA (reference sequence). The V end was cut by 1 base, the J end by 1 base, with 10 bases between. Sample time point: sample taken at primary tumor resection. TCRdb analysed the 5' RACE reads with MiXCR anew, one entry per CDR3 protein. The sample consists of tens of thousands of distinct CDR3 sequences, approximately 12% of them appearing once. This rearrangement joins TRBV20-1 to TRBJ1-1; tentative D call: TRBD1 (5 bases). Source: PBMCs, taken at surgery. The clonotype was recovered from a male donor with early-stage non-small cell lung cancer. CDR3 sequence (DNA): TGCAGTGCTAGAGGTCTGCAGGGGAACACTGAAGCTTTCTTT. Translating it yields CSARGLQGNTEAFF.